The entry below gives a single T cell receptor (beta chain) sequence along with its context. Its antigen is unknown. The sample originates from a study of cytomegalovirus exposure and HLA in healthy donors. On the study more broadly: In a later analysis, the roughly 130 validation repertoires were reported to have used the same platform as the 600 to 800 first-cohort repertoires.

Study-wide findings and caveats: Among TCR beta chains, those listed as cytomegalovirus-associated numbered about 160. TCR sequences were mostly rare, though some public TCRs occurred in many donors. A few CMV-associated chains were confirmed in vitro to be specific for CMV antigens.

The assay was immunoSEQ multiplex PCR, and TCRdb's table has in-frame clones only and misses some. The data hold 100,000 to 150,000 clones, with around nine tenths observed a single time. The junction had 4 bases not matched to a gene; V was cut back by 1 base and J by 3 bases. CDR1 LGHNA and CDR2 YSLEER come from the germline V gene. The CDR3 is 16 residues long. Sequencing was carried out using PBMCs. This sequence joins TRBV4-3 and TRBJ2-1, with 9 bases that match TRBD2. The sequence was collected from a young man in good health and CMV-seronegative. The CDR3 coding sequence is TGCGCCAGCAGCCAAGCGTCTAGCGGGGACTACAATGAGCAGTTCTTC. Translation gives CASSQASSGDYNEQFF.